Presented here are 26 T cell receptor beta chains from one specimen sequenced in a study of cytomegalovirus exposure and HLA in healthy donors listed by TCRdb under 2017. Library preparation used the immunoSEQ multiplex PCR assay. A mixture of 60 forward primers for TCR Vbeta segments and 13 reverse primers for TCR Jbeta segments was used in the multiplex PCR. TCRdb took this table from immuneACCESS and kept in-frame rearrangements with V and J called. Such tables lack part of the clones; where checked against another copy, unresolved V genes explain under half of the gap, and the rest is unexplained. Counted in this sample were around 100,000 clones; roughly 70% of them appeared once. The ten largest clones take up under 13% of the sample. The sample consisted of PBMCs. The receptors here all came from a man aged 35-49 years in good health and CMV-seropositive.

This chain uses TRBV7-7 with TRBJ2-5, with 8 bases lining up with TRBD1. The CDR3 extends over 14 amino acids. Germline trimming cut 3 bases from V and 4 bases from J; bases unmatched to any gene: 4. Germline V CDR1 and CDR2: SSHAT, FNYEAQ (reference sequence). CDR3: CASSFQGAPETQYF. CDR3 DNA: TGTGCCAGCAGCTTCCAGGGGGCTCCAGAGACCCAGTACTTC. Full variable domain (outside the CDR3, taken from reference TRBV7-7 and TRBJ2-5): GAGVSQSPRYKVTKRGQDVTLRCDPISSHATLYWYQQALGQGPEFLTYFNYEAQPDKSGLPSDRFSAERPEGSISTLTIQRTEQRDSAMYRCASSFQGAPETQYFGPGTRLLVL.

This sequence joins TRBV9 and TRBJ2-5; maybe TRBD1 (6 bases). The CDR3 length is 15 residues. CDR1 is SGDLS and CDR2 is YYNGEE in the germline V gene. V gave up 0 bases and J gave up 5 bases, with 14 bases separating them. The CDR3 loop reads CASSVGTAHQETQYF. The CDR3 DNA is TGTGCCAGCAGCGTAGGGACAGCTCATCAGGAGACCCAGTACTTC.

The CDR3 DNA sequence: TGTGCCAGCAGCTTAGGCCGGGGGTGGTATGGCTACACCTTC. This codes for CASSLGRGWYGYTF. The chain couples TRBV7-8 to TRBJ1-2, with a tentative D call TRBD1 (5 bases). Trimming removed 1 base from V and 5 bases from J, with 11 bases in between. Germline V gene sequence: CDR1 SGHVS, CDR2 FQNEAQ. CDR3 length: 14 residues.

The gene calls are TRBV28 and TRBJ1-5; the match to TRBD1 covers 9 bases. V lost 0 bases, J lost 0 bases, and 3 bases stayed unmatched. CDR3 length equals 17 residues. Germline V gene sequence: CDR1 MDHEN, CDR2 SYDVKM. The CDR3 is CASSLWTGGYSNQPQHF. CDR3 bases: TGTGCCAGCAGTTTATGGACAGGGGGGTATAGCAATCAGCCCCAGCATTTT.

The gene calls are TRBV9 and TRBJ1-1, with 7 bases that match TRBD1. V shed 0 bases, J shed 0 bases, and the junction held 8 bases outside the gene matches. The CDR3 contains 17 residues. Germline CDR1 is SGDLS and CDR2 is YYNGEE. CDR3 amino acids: CASSVAGTGALNTEAFF. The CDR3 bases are TGTGCCAGCAGCGTAGCCGGCACAGGGGCCTTGAACACTGAAGCTTTCTTT. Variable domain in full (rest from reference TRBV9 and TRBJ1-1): DSGVTQTPKHLITATGQRVTLRCSPRSGDLSVYWYQQSLDQGLQFLIQYYNGEERAKGNILERFSAQQFPDLHSELNLSSLELGDSALYFCASSVAGTGALNTEAFFGQGTRLTVV.

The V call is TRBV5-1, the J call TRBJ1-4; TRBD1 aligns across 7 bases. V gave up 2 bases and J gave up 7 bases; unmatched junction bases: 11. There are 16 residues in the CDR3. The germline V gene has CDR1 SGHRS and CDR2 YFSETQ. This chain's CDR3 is CASSLAYRGSSEKLFF. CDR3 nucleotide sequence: TGCGCCAGCAGCTTAGCCTACAGGGGAAGCAGTGAAAAACTGTTTTTT.

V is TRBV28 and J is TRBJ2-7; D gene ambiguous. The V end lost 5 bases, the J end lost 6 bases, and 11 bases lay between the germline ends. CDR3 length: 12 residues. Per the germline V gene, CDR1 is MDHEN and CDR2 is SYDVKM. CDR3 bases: TGTGCCAGCAGTCCTCCCCGCAGCGAGCAGTACTTC. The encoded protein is CASSPPRSEQYF.

The chain's CDR3 is CASSATSALTYNEQFF. The CDR3 DNA reads as TGCGCCAGCAGCGCTACTAGCGCTCTTACCTACAATGAGCAGTTCTTC. The rearrangement links TRBV5-1 to TRBJ2-1, with TRBD2 identical over 7 bases. Per the germline V gene, CDR1 is SGHRS and CDR2 is YFSETQ. Trimming at V came to 4 bases and at J to 2 bases, leaving 9 bases not matched to a gene. The CDR3 is made up of 16 amino acids.

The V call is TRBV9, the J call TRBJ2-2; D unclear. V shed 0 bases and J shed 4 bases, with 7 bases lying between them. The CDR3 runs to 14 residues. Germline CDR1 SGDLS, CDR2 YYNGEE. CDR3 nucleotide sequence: TGTGCCAGCAGCGTAGGGGCAGGCACCGGGGAGCTGTTTTTT. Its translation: CASSVGAGTGELFF. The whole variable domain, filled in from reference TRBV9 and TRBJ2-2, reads DSGVTQTPKHLITATGQRVTLRCSPRSGDLSVYWYQQSLDQGLQFLIQYYNGEERAKGNILERFSAQQFPDLHSELNLSSLELGDSALYFCASSVGAGTGELFFGEGSRLTVL.

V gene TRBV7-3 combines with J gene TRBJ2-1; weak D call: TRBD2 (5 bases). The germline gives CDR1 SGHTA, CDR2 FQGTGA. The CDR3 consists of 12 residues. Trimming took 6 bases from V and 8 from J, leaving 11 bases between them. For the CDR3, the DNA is TGTGCCAGCAGTCCGGGGTGGGATGAGCAGTTCTTC. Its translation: CASSPGWDEQFF.

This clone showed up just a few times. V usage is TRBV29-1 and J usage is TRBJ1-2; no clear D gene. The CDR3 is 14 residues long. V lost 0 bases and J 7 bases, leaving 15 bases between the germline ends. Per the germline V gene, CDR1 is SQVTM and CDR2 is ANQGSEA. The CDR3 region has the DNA TGCAGCGTTGAAGATATCGAGGGAAGTGTTGGCTACACCTTC. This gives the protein CSVEDIEGSVGYTF.

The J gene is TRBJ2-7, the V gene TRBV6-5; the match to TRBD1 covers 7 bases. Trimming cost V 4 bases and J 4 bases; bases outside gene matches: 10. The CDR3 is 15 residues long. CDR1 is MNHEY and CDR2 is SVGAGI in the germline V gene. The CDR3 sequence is CASSSKGQKLYEQYF. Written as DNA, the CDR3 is TGTGCCAGCAGTTCTAAGGGACAGAAACTTTACGAGCAGTACTTC.

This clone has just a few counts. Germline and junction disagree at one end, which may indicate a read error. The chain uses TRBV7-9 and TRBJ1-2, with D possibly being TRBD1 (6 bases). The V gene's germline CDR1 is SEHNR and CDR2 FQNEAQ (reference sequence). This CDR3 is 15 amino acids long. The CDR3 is CSSSQSSTGYMGHTF. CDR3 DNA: TGTTCCAGCAGCCAATCCTCGACAGGCTACATGGGCCACACCTTC.

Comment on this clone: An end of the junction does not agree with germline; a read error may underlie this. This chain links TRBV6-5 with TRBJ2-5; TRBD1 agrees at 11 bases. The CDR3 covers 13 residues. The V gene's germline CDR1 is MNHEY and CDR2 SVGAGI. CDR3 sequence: CASRDRGQGTQYF. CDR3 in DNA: TGTGCCAGCAGGGACAGGGGGCAAGGGACCCAGTACTTC.

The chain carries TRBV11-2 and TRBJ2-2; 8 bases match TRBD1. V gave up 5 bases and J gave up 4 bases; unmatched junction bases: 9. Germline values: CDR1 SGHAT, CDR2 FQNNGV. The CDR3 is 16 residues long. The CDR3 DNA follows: TGTGCCAGCAGCCGTGGACAGGGAGGTGGCACCGGGGAGCTGTTTTTT. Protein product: CASSRGQGGGTGELFF.

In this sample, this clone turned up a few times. The DNA for the CDR3 is TGTGCCAGCAGCTACCGACAGCGTGAAGCTTTCTTT. Translation gives CASSYRQREAFF. This chain joins TRBV5-6 and TRBJ1-1, with D maybe TRBD1 (5 bases). The CDR3 sequence is 12 residues long. Trimming cost V 3 bases and J 7 bases, with 10 bases left between them. Germline lookup yields CDR1 SGHDT and CDR2 YYEEEE.

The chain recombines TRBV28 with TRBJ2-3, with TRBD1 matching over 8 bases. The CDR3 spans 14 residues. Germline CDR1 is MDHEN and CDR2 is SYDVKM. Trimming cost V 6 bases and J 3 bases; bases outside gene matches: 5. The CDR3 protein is CASSARTGTDTQYF. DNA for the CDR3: TGTGCCAGCAGCGCCCGGACAGGGACAGATACGCAGTATTTT.

CDR3 nucleotide sequence: TGTGCCAGCAACAGAGGGAATGAGCAGTTCTTC. It translates to CASNRGNEQFF. V is TRBV9 and J is TRBJ2-1; tentative D call: TRBD2 (5 bases). Germline values: CDR1 SGDLS, CDR2 YYNGEE. The CDR3 is 11 amino acids. The V end was cut by 6 bases, the J end by 7 bases, with 8 bases between.

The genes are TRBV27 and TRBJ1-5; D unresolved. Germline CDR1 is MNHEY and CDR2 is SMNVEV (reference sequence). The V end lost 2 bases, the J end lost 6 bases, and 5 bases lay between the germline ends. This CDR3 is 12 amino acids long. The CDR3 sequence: CASSLEVQPQHF. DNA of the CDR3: TGTGCCAGCAGTTTAGAGGTTCAGCCCCAGCATTTT.

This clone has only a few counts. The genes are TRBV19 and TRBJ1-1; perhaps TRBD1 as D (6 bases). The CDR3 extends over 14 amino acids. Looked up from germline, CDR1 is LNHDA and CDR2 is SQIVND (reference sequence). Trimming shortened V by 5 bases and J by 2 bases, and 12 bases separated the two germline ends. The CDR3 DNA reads TGTGCCAGTAGTCTCTGGACAGCCAACACTGAAGCTTTCTTT. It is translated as CASSLWTANTEAFF.

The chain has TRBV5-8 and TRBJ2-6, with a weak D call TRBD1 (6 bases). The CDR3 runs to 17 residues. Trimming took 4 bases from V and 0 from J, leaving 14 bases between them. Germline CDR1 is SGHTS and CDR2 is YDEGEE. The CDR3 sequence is CASSPQGFSSGANVLTF. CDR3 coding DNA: TGTGCCAGCAGCCCACAGGGTTTTAGCTCTGGGGCCAACGTCCTGACTTTC.

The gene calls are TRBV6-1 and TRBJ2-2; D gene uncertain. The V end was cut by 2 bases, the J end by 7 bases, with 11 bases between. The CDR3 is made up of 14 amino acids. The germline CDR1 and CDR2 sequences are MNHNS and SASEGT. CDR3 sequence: CASSEPGDGGELFF. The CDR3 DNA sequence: TGTGCCAGCAGTGAACCGGGTGACGGCGGGGAGCTGTTTTTT.

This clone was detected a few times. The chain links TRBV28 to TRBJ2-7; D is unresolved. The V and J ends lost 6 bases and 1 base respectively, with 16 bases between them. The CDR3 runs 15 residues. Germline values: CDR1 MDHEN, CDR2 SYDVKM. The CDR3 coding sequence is TGTGCCAGCAGCACCACACAGTTCCAGTCCTACGAGCAGTACTTC. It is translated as CASSTTQFQSYEQYF.

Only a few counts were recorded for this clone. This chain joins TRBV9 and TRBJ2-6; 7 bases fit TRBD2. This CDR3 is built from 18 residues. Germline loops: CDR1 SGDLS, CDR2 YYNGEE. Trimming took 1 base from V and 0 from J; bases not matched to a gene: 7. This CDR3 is CASSVMSAGSSGANVLTF. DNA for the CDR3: TGTGCCAGCAGCGTAATGTCAGCGGGGAGCTCTGGGGCCAACGTCCTGACTTTC.

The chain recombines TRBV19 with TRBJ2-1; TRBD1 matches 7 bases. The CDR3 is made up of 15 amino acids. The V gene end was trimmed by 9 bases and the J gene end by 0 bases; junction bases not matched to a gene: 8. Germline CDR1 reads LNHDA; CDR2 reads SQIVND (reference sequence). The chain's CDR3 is CASQPGGSSYNEQFF. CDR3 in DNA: TGTGCCAGCCAACCAGGGGGTAGCTCCTACAATGAGCAGTTCTTC.

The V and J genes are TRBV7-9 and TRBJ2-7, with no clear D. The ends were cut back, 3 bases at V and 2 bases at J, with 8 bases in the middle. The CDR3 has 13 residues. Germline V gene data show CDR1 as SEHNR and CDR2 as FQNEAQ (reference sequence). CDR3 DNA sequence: TGTGCCAGCAGCTTGGGCCGCGCCTACGAGCAGTACTTC. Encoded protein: CASSLGRAYEQYF.